Here is one T cell receptor beta chain with its context. Sequencing used immunoSEQ multiplex PCR; TCRdb keeps in-frame clones, though not all of them. This table has some 170,000 clones, roughly 88% appearing once. The germline V gene encodes CDR1 SQVTM and CDR2 ANQGSEA. The CDR3 spans 12 residues. Between the trimmed V and J ends, which lost 3 bases and 7 bases, there was a span of 12 bases. This specimen comes from a study of blood T cell repertoires in COVID-19. The specimen sequenced was peripheral blood. This chain joins TRBV29-1 and TRBJ1-2, with D uncertain. This clonotype was obtained from a woman older than 75 with active or convalescent COVID-19. DNA for the CDR3: TGCAGCGTTGAGTCCGGGTCGGGTGGCTACACCTTC. This sequence encodes CSVESGSGGYTF.